This T cell receptor beta chain was retrieved from a study of T cells in Graves' hyperthyroidism and ophthalmopathy. Study-wide results and limits: Also found in blood were most expanded thyroid clonotypes above 0.001.

CDR1 is MRHNA, CDR2 SNTAGT, per germline. The ends lost 3 bases at V and 4 bases at J; junction bases unmatched: 8. The length of the CDR3 is 16 residues. Researchers took RNA transcripts and amplified the TCR beta CDR3 regions from them. Researchers ran a first-round RT-PCR on the TCR CDR3 using the HTBI primer set. TCRdb reprocessed the multiplex PCR reads via MiXCR and lists one record per CDR3 protein. The repertoire holds about 260,000 distinct CDR3 sequences, around 20% seen once, with roughly 60% in the top ten. This clonotype appeared a few times. The target antigen is unknown. Source material: blood. This clonotype was sampled from a man under 40 with Graves' ophthalmopathy. This chain joins TRBV6-4 and TRBJ2-3; 9 positions agree with TRBD1. The CDR3 bases are TGTGCCAGCAGTGAAACCATCACAGGGGGCGCAGATACGCAGTATTTT. This codes for CASSETITGGADTQYF.